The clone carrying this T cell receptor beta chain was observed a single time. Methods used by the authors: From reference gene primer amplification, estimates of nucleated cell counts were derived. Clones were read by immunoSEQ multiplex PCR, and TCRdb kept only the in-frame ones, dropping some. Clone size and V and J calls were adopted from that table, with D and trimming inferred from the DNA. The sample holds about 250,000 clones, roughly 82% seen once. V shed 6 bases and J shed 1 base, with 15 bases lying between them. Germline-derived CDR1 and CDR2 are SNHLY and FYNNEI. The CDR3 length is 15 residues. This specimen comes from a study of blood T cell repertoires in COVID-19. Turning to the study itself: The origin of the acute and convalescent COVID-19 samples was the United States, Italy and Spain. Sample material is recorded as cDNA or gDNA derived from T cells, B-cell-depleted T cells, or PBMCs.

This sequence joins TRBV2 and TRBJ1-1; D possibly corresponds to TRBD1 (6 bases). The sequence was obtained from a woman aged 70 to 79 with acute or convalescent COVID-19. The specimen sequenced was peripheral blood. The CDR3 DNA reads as TGTGCCAGCAGACTACAGGGAGTAGAGAACACTGAAGCTTTCTTT. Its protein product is CASRLQGVENTEAFF.